These T cell receptor beta chains were read from a single sample in a study of T cell responses to AZD1222 COVID-19 vaccine. Some clones are missing from TCRdb's copy, which holds only in-frame ones; the method was immunoSEQ multiplex PCR. The repertoire has 79,000 or so clones, about 83% of them found once; the top ten carry 25% to 30%. The sample was peripheral blood, taken 28 days after the second dose of the MenACWY control vaccine. The origin of the receptors is an adult who received the MenACWY meningococcal vaccine as a control. Both conserved end residues are part of each CDR3. The D gene is left open where the match is weak. Only part of the rows carry a size: once, few, many, or a class if the clone is expanded.

J | length | D | size | V | CDR3 | DNA
TRBJ1-2 | 14 | - | - | TRBV5-1 | CASRQTWTASGYTF | TGCGCCAGCAGGCAAACATGGACCGCTTCGGGCTACACCTTC
TRBJ1-6 | 13 | - | - | TRBV5-1 | CASSLGEDSPLHF | TGCGCCAGCAGCTTGGGGGAAGATTCACCCCTCCACTTT
TRBJ2-7 | 14 | - | - | TRBV5-1 | CASSFEGMGYEQYF | TGCGCCAGCAGCTTTGAGGGCATGGGTTACGAGCAGTACTTC
TRBJ1-3 | 15 | - | - | TRBV14 | CASSYSLYSGNTIYF | TGTGCCAGCAGTTACAGCTTATACTCTGGAAACACCATATATTTT
TRBJ1-5 | 14 | - | - | TRBV20-1 | CSASIGQTNQPQHF | TGCAGTGCTAGTATTGGACAGACAAATCAGCCCCAGCATTTT
TRBJ2-3 | 15 | TRBD2 | few | TRBV5-4 | CASSIGLGPTDTQYF | TGTGCCAGCAGCATTGGACTAGGTCCGACAGATACGCAGTATTTT
TRBJ1-6 | 14 | - | - | TRBV28 | CASSPGSNNSPLHF | TGTGCCAGCAGTCCGGGGTCTAATAATTCACCCCTCCACTTT
TRBJ2-1 | 18 | - | - | TRBV19 | CASSIRVSGGGAYNEQFF | TGTGCCAGTAGTATAAGGGTGTCGGGAGGGGGCGCCTACAATGAGCAGTTCTTC
TRBJ2-1 | 15 | TRBD1 | - | TRBV6-5 | CASRSPRQGRNEQFF | TGTGCCAGCAGAAGTCCAAGACAGGGAAGGAATGAGCAGTTCTTC
TRBJ1-1 | 13 | - | - | TRBV4-1 | CASSQVGRFEAFF | TGCGCCAGCAGCCAAGTCGGCCGGTTTGAAGCTTTCTTT
TRBJ2-4 | 13 | - | - | TRBV6-2/TRBV6-3 | CASTPDGLNIQYF | TGTGCCAGCACCCCGGACGGGTTAAACATTCAGTACTTC
TRBJ1-1 | 15 | - | - | TRBV29-1 | CSVEGGAGQNTEAFF | TGCAGCGTTGAAGGGGGGGCAGGGCAGAACACTGAAGCTTTCTTT
TRBJ2-5 | 16 | - | - | TRBV7-8 | CASSLGAAGGQETQYF | TGTGCCAGCAGCTTGGGGGCTGCCGGGGGACAAGAGACCCAGTACTTC
TRBJ2-2 | 16 | TRBD2 | - | TRBV4-2 | CASSQGAGANTGELFF | TGTGCCAGCAGCCAAGGGGCGGGGGCGAACACCGGGGAGCTGTTTTTT
TRBJ2-1 | 15 | TRBD1 | few | TRBV7-3 | CASSATGGSYNEQFF | TGTGCCAGCAGCGCGACAGGGGGGTCCTACAATGAGCAGTTCTTC
TRBJ2-5 | 13 | - | - | TRBV7-3 | CASSRSGQETQYF | TGTGCCAGCAGCAGATCGGGGCAAGAGACCCAGTACTTC
TRBJ2-3 | 14 | - | - | TRBV7-3 | CASSLSGFPDTQYF | TGTGCCAGCAGCTTATCCGGGTTCCCAGATACGCAGTATTTT
TRBJ1-1 | 14 | - | - | TRBV19 | CASRALGGGTEAFF | TGTGCCAGCAGGGCCTTGGGGGGAGGAACTGAAGCTTTCTTT
TRBJ2-7 | 13 | - | - | TRBV28 | CASSLGAGDEQYF | TGTGCCAGCAGTTTGGGGGCGGGGGACGAGCAGTACTTC
TRBJ1-1 | 14 | TRBD1 | - | TRBV28 | CASSLGQKNTEAFF | TGTGCCAGCAGTTTGGGACAGAAGAACACTGAAGCTTTCTTT
TRBJ1-1 | 13 | - | - | TRBV27 | CATRGMANTEAFF | TGTGCCACCAGGGGTATGGCGAACACTGAAGCTTTCTTT
TRBJ1-1 | 14 | TRBD1 | - | TRBV10-3 | CAIRDRARNTEAFF | TGTGCCATCAGGGACAGGGCCAGGAACACTGAAGCTTTCTTT
TRBJ2-1 | 16 | TRBD2 | - | TRBV7-8 | CASSFRETSVNNEQFF | TGTGCCAGCAGCTTTAGGGAGACTAGCGTAAACAATGAGCAGTTCTTC
TRBJ2-7 | 15 | - | - | TRBV7-2 | CASSLAGGQSYEQYF | TGTGCCAGCAGCTTGGCCGGGGGCCAATCCTACGAGCAGTACTTC
TRBJ1-2 | 13 | - | - | TRBV5-1 | CASETGNGYGYTF | TGCGCCAGCGAAACAGGGAACGGGTATGGCTACACCTTC
TRBJ1-2 | 14 | - | - | TRBV5-1 | CASSLNSPPSGYTF | TGCGCCAGCAGCTTGAACTCCCCGCCTTCTGGCTACACCTTC
TRBJ2-2 | 15 | - | - | TRBV9 | CASSVGSGFPGELFF | TGTGCCAGCAGCGTAGGTTCTGGCTTTCCCGGGGAGCTGTTTTTT
TRBJ1-5 | 15 | - | - | TRBV6-6 | CASRSPGARNQPQHF | TGTGCCAGCAGGTCCCCCGGGGCCCGCAATCAGCCCCAGCATTTT
TRBJ1-5 | 13 | TRBD1 | - | TRBV12-3/TRBV12-4 | CASSGTANQPQHF | TGTGCCAGCAGTGGGACAGCAAATCAGCCCCAGCATTTT